This TCR beta chain was found in a study of regulatory T cells in long-lasting Graves disease. This clonotype occurred many times. The time point was: newly diagnosed GD, antithyroid drugs for less than 3 months. Extracted RNA from PBMCs served as the source of the TCR library. The CDR3 loop spans 15 amino acids. Germline-derived CDR1 and CDR2 are DFQATT and SNEGSKA (reference sequence). Trimming took 1 base from V and 3 from J, leaving 16 bases between them. Assembly of TCR beta libraries relied on iRepertoire HTBI primers together with Arm-PCR of CDR3 regions. MiXCR, run by TCRdb on the multiplex PCR reads, gives a single entry per CDR3 protein. The data contain 390,000 or so distinct CDR3 sequences, 12% of them singletons. The same data also went into a second study, on T cells in Graves' hyperthyroidism and ophthalmopathy. Per that study: Ophthalmopathy was identified by the model a median approximately 6.9 months ahead of onset.

The sequences come from peripheral blood mononuclear cells (PBMCs), collected at new diagnosis, from a patient treated with antithyroid drugs. V gene TRBV20-1 combines with J gene TRBJ2-7; weak D call: TRBD2 (5 bases). The TCR comes from a woman aged 18-35 years with Graves disease. The CDR3 DNA reads TGCAGTGCTAGAGCACTACCCGGGATCGACTACGAGCAGTACTTC. Translating it yields CSARALPGIDYEQYF.